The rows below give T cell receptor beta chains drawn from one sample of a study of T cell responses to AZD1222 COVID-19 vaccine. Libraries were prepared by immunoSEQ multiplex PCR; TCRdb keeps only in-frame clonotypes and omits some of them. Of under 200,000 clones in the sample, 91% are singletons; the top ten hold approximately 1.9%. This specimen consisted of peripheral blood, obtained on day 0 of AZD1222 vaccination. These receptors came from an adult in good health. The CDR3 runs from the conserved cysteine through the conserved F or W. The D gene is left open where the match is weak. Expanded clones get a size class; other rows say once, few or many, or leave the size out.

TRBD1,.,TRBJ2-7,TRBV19,CASNPTGGLLVEQYF,TGTGCCAGTAACCCGACAGGGGGACTCCTAGTCGAGCAGTACTTC
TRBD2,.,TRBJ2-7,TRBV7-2,CASSVGLAVSSYEQYF,TGTGCCAGCAGCGTGGGACTAGCGGTGAGTTCCTACGAGCAGTACTTC
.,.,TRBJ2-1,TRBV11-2,CASSSGTSSYNEQFF,TGTGCCAGCAGTTCCGGGACAAGCTCCTACAATGAGCAGTTCTTC
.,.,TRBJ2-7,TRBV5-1,CASSFETRHSEQYF,TGCGCCAGCAGTTTTGAGACAAGGCATTCCGAGCAGTACTTC
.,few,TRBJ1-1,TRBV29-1,CSVSLGGGPNTEAFF,TGCAGCGTTTCCTTAGGGGGAGGGCCAAACACTGAAGCTTTCTTT
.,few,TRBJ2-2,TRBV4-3,CASSQEGNANTGELFF,TGCGCCAGCAGCCAAGAAGGTAACGCGAACACCGGGGAGCTGTTTTTT
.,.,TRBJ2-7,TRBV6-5,CASSYGGQAYEQYF,TGTGCCAGCAGTTACGGGGGGCAAGCCTACGAGCAGTACTTC
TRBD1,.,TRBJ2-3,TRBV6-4,CASSIQGGTDTQYF,TGTGCCAGCAGCATACAGGGGGGCACAGATACGCAGTATTTT
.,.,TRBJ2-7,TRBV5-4,CASSLGTVGGEQYF,TGTGCCAGCAGCCTTGGGACAGTGGGGGGCGAGCAGTACTTC
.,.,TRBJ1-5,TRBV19,CASSMSDIPSNQPQHF,TGTGCCAGTAGTATGTCGGACATCCCGAGCAATCAGCCCCAGCATTTT
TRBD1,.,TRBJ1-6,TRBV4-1,CASSLKNLKGGQGAGGNSPLHF,TGCGCCAGCAGCCTAAAGAACCTTAAGGGAGGACAGGGCGCCGGGGGTAATTCACCCCTCCACTTT
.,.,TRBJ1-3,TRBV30,CAWTSGNTIYF,TGTGCCTGGACTTCTGGAAACACCATATATTTT
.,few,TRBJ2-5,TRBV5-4,CASSPGLKETQYF,TGTGCCAGCAGCCCCGGACTCAAAGAGACCCAGTACTTC
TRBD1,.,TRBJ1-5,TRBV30,CAWRGTGINQPQHF,TGTGCCTGGAGGGGGACAGGAATTAATCAGCCCCAGCATTTT
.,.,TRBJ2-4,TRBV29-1,CSVIGPNPGPTKNIQYF,TGCAGCGTTATAGGCCCCAACCCAGGACCAACCAAAAACATTCAGTACTTC
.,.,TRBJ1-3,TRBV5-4,CASSLDRFSGNTIYF,TGTGCCAGCAGCTTGGACCGATTCTCTGGAAACACCATATATTTT
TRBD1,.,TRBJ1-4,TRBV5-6,CASSFRGRPANEKLFF,TGTGCCAGCAGCTTCAGGGGGCGCCCGGCTAATGAAAAACTGTTTTTT
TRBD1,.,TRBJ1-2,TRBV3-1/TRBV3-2,CASSHLVQDRVYGYTF,TGTGCCAGCAGCCATCTCGTCCAGGACAGGGTCTATGGCTACACCTTC
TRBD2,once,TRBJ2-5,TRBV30,CAWSVSQLAGGPWSQETQYF,TGTGCCTGGAGTGTATCCCAACTAGCGGGAGGGCCTTGGTCCCAAGAGACCCAGTACTTC
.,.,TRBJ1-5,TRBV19,CASSILFTGPNRYSNQPQHF,TGTGCCAGTAGTATCCTATTTACGGGTCCCAACCGGTATAGCAATCAGCCCCAGCATTTT
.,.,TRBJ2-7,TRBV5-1,CASSFNRAAGNSYEQYF,TGCGCCAGCAGCTTTAATAGGGCGGCAGGGAACTCCTACGAGCAGTACTTC
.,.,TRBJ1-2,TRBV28,CASSAPPGRRVDGYTF,TGTGCCAGCAGCGCCCCCCCAGGGCGGCGGGTCGATGGCTACACCTTC
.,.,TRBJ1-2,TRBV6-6,CASSSDVTGYTF,TGTGCCAGCAGTTCGGACGTCACTGGCTACACCTTC
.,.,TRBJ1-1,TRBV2,CASSDPGTEAFF,TGTGCCAGCAGTGACCCGGGGACTGAAGCTTTCTTT
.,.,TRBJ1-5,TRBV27,CASSFGVYGQPQHF,TGTGCCAGCAGTTTCGGGGTCTACGGTCAGCCCCAGCATTTT
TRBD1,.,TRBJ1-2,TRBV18,CASSPTGENYGYTF,TGTGCCAGCTCGCCGACAGGGGAGAACTATGGCTACACCTTC
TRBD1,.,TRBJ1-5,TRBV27,CASSLQGNQPQHF,TGTGCCAGCAGCTTACAGGGGAATCAGCCCCAGCATTTT
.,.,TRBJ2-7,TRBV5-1,CASSFKGPGSYEQYF,TGCGCCAGCAGCTTTAAGGGGCCGGGCTCCTACGAGCAGTACTTC
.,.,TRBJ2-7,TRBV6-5,CASSQTGNEQYF,TGTGCCAGCAGCCAAACAGGGAACGAGCAGTACTTC